These 12 T cell receptor beta chains originate from one sample sequenced in a study of OX40 agonist ivuxolimab in advanced cancers. Here immunoSEQ multiplex PCR was the method, and the copy in TCRdb shows in-frame clones only, minus some. The top ten hold 8.7% of the sample, which has under 95,000 clones, 91% seen once. Material: CD4+ or CD8+ T cells sorted from blood, obtained in a trial of the OX40 agonist ivuxolimab. Receptors were obtained from an adult with an advanced solid tumor such as melanoma, head and neck, liver or kidney cancer.

This CDR3 is CASRGADGYTF. The DNA of the CDR3 is TGTGCCAGCAGGGGGGCCGATGGCTACACCTTC. The chain joins TRBV6-4 to TRBJ1-2; tentative D call: TRBD1 (6 bases). The CDR3 is 11 amino acids. Germline V CDR1 and CDR2: MRHNA, SNTAGT. V gave up 6 bases and J gave up 6 bases, with 8 bases separating them.

The rearrangement uses TRBV15 and TRBJ2-5, with D possibly being TRBD1 or TRBD2 (5 bases each). V was pared by 0 bases and J by 5 bases, with 16 bases between. Germline V gene lookup returns CDR1 LNHNV and CDR2 YYDKDF (reference sequence). This CDR3 has 16 amino acids. CDR3 DNA sequence: TGTGCCACCAGCAGAGATCTGTGGGGCCCGGGGGAGACCCAGTACTTC. Encoded protein: CATSRDLWGPGETQYF.

This chain links TRBV29-1 with TRBJ1-1; 8 bases line up with TRBD1. Trimming removed 5 bases from V and 1 base from J; junction bases left unmatched: 6. Germline values: CDR1 SQVTM, CDR2 ANQGSEA. The CDR3 extends over 14 amino acids. DNA for the CDR3: TGCAGCGTTTCGTGGACAGGGACGAACACTGAAGCTTTCTTT. Protein sequence: CSVSWTGTNTEAFF.

The chain is built from TRBV30 and TRBJ1-5, with 7 bases identical to TRBD1. V was pared by 2 bases and J by 11 bases, with 6 bases of the junction left unmatched. Per germline, CDR1 GTSNPN and CDR2 SVGIG (reference sequence). The CDR3 is made up of 12 amino acids. The CDR3: CAWSLTGEAQHF. CDR3 nucleotides: TGTGCCTGGAGTCTAACAGGGGAAGCCCAGCATTTT.

This chain connects TRBV5-1 to TRBJ2-3; the D gene is possibly TRBD2 (5 bases). This CDR3 is 16 amino acids long. Germline CDR1 is SGHRS and CDR2 is YFSETQ. V was clipped by 0 bases and J by 2 bases, with 13 bases between them. The CDR3 DNA reads TGCGCCAGCAGCTTGGATCCCGGACTGGACACAGATACGCAGTATTTT. This gives the protein CASSLDPGLDTDTQYF.

The V and J genes are TRBV6-6 and TRBJ1-1, with D maybe TRBD1 (5 bases). The V gene lost 2 bases and the J gene lost 5 bases, with 9 bases spanning the gap. CDR3 length: 13 amino acids. Germline-derived CDR1 and CDR2 are MNHNY and SVGAGI (reference sequence). CDR3 in amino acids: CASSYLGGTEAFF. DNA for the CDR3: TGTGCCAGCAGTTACCTGGGGGGGACTGAAGCTTTCTTT.

The V gene is TRBV9, the J gene TRBJ2-5; D tentatively reads TRBD1 or TRBD2 (5 bases each). The CDR3 is 14 residues long. Germline V gives CDR1 SGDLS, CDR2 YYNGEE. V was pared by 3 bases and J by 3 bases, with 12 bases between. The CDR3 DNA is TGTGCCAGCAGCGCTCCCGGGGCGAAAGAGACCCAGTACTTC. It codes for CASSAPGAKETQYF.

This clone was detected once. The rearrangement links TRBV28 to TRBJ2-1; 12 bases line up with TRBD2. V shed 2 bases, J shed 0 bases, and the junction held 8 bases outside the gene matches. This CDR3 has 19 amino acids. The germline V gene has CDR1 MDHEN and CDR2 SYDVKM. The CDR3 sequence: CASSLQTSGSHSSYNEQFF. CDR3 nucleotide sequence: TGTGCCAGCAGTTTACAGACTAGCGGGAGCCACAGCTCCTACAATGAGCAGTTCTTC.

V and J are TRBV7-9 and TRBJ1-6, with a possible D match to TRBD1 (5 bases). CDR1 is SEHNR and CDR2 is FQNEAQ in the germline V gene (reference sequence). Trimming took off 0 bases at V and 7 bases at J, with 10 bases between the two ends. The CDR3 is 15 residues long. The CDR3, as DNA: TGTGCCAGCAGCTTAGCCGGGACGGCAAATTCACCCCTCCACTTT. Amino acids: CASSLAGTANSPLHF.

The CDR3 reads CASSSTGIRYGYTF. Written as DNA, the CDR3 is TGTGCCAGCAGTTCTACAGGGATTCGCTATGGCTACACCTTC. The chain uses TRBV2 and TRBJ1-2; the D gene is possibly TRBD1 (6 bases). Trimming removed 5 bases at V and 4 bases at J, with 14 bases between. This CDR3 has 14 amino acids. CDR1 and CDR2 (germline): SNHLY, FYNNEI.

The chain uses TRBV4-1 and TRBJ2-1; D uncertain. V shed 3 bases and J shed 3 bases, with 6 bases lying between them. The CDR3 contains 13 residues. Germline CDR1 reads MGHRA; CDR2 reads YSYEKL. In DNA, the CDR3 is TGCGCCAGCAGCCATCCGGGCTACAATGAGCAGTTCTTC. This encodes CASSHPGYNEQFF.

The chain has TRBV9 and TRBJ2-5; no reliable D call. With the DNA end fitting TRBJ2-7 better, the J assignment may be wrong. Germline CDR1 SGDLS, CDR2 YYNGEE. CDR3 length: 13 residues. The DNA for the CDR3 is TGTGCCAGCAGCGTAGACGCCAACTACGAGCAGTACTTC. Its translation: CASSVDANYEQYF.